The clone carrying this T cell receptor (beta chain) was found a few times. Antigen unknown. The investigators reverse transcribed all of the isolated RNA, so they sequenced expressed TCRB transcripts. Assay: immunoSEQ multiplex PCR; the TCRdb copy retains only in-frame clones and omits some. The repertoire holds hundreds of thousands of clones, with around 15% as singletons. The data belong to a study of beta chain features in type 1 diabetes. Findings of the study overall: The study found moderately but significantly shorter TCRB CDR3s in all four CD4+ subsets of Type 1 diabetes patients.

The CDR3 sequence is 12 residues long. In germline, CDR1 is SNHLY, CDR2 FYNNEI. Trimming shortened V by 6 bases and J by 7 bases, and 10 bases separated the two germline ends. Sequencing was done on a sample of naive CD4+ T cells from blood. The chain couples TRBV2 to TRBJ2-1; D is perhaps TRBD2 (5 bases). The receptor was isolated from a man between 18 and 29 years old with type 1 diabetes. The CDR3, as DNA: TGTGCCAGCAGCCTAACTAGTAATGAGCAGTTCTTC. It codes for CASSLTSNEQFF.